The present T cell receptor beta chain was sequenced within a study of blood T cell repertoires in COVID-19. The CDR3 has 14 amino acids. Trimming at V came to 7 bases and at J to 4 bases, leaving 5 bases not matched to a gene. Germline V gene lookup returns CDR1 MDHEN and CDR2 SYDVKM. Sequencing was performed with immunoSEQ multiplex PCR; in TCRdb, only in-frame clones are kept and a portion is missing. The sample shows under 95,000 clones, about 93% of them seen only once. The sequencing input was peripheral blood. The chain links TRBV28 to TRBJ2-2; TRBD1 matches 8 bases. The receptor comes from a woman aged 45-59 years in a cohort sampled during active COVID-19. Written as DNA, the CDR3 is TGTGCCAGCAAAAGGACAGGGTTCACCGGGGAGCTGTTTTTT. It encodes CASKRTGFTGELFF.